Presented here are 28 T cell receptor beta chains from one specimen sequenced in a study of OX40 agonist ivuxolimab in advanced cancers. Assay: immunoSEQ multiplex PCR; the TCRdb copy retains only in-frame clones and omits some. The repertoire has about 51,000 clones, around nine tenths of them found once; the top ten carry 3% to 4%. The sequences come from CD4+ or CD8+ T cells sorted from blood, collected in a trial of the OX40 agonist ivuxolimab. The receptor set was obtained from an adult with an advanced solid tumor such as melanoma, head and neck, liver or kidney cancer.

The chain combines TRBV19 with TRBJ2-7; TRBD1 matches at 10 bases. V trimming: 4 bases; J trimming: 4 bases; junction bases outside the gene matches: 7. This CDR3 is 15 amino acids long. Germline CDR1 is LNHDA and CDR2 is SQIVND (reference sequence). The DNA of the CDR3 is TGTGCCAGTAGTAAGGGACAGGGGAAGGGGTACGAGCAGTACTTC. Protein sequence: CASSKGQGKGYEQYF.

The CDR3 spells CAWTLYGEKLFF. Here the CDR3 DNA reads TGTGCCTGGACCCTGTACGGTGAAAAACTGTTTTTT. This sequence joins TRBV30 and TRBJ1-4; no clear D. Germline-derived CDR1 and CDR2 are GTSNPN and SVGIG (reference sequence). The CDR3 runs to 12 residues. The V end lost 4 bases, the J end lost 7 bases, and 10 bases lay between the germline ends.

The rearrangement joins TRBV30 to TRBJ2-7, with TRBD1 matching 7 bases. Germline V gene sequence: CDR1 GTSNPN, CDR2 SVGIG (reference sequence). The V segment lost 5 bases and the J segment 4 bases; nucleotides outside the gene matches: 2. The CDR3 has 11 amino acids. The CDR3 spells CAWQGEYEQYF. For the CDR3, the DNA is TGTGCCTGGCAGGGGGAGTACGAGCAGTACTTC.

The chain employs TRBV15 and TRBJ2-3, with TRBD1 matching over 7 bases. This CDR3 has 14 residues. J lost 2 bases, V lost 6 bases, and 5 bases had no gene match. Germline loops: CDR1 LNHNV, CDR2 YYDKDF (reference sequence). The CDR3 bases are TGTGCCACCAGAACAGGGGTTGTCACAGATACGCAGTATTTT. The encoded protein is CATRTGVVTDTQYF.

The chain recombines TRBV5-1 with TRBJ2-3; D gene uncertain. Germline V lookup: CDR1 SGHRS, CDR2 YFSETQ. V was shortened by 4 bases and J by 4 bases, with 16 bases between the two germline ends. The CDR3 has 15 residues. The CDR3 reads CASSPDFELADTQYF. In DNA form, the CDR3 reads TGCGCCAGCAGCCCGGATTTCGAATTAGCAGATACGCAGTATTTT.

CDR3 sequence reads: CASSNTWRLGFEQYF. The DNA of the CDR3 is TGTGCCAGCAGTAATACTTGGAGACTGGGGTTCGAGCAGTACTTC. This rearrangement joins TRBV2 to TRBJ2-5; D is unclear. The DNA end lines up better with TRBJ2-7; the J call may be wrong. This CDR3 is 15 amino acids long. The V gene's germline CDR1 is SNHLY and CDR2 FYNNEI.

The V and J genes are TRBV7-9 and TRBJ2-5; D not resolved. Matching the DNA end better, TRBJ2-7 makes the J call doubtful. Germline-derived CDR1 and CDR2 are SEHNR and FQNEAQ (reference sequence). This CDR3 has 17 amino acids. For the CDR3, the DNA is TGTGCCAGCAGCTCAAGATCCCACCCGGGCCTTGGGTACGAGCAGTACTTC. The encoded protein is CASSSRSHPGLGYEQYF.

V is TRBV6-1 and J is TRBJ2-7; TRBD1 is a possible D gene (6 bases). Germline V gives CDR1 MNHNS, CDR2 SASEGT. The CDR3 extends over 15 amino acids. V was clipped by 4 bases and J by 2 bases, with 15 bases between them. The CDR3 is CASSVQQGLPYEQYF. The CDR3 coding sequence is TGTGCCAGCAGTGTCCAACAGGGCCTCCCCTACGAGCAGTACTTC.

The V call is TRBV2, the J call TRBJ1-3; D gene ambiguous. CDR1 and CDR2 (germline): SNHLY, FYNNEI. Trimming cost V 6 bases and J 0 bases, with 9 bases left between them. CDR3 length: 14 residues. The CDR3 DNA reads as TGTGCCAGCAGGAGCGAGAACTCTGGAAACACCATATATTTT. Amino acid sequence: CASRSENSGNTIYF.

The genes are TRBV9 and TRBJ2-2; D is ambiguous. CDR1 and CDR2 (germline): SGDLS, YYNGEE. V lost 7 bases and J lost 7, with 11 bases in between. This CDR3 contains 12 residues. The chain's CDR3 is CASSFVIGELFF. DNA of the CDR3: TGTGCCAGCTCCTTTGTAATCGGGGAGCTGTTTTTT.

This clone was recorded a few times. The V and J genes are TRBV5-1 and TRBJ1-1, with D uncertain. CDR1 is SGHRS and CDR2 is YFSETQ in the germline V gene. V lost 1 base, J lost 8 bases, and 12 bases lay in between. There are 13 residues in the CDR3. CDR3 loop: CASSLLGIDEAFF. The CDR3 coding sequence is TGCGCCAGCAGCTTGTTGGGGATTGACGAAGCTTTCTTT.

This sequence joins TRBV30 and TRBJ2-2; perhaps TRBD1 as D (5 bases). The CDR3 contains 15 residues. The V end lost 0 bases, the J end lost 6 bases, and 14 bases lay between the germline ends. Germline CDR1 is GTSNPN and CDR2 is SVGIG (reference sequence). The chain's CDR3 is CAWSVRTLVAGELFF. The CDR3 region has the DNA TGTGCCTGGAGTGTTCGGACACTCGTGGCCGGGGAGCTGTTTTTT.

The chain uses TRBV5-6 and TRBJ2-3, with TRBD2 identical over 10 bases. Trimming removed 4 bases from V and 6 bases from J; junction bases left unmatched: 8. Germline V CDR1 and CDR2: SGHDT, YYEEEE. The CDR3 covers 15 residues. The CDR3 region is CASSASGRAFDTQYF. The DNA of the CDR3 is TGTGCCAGCAGCGCTAGCGGGAGAGCTTTTGATACGCAGTATTTT.

The CDR3 region is CASSQARGETQYF. CDR3 DNA: TGTGCCAGCAGCCAAGCCCGAGGGGAGACCCAGTACTTC. The chain recombines TRBV4-2 with TRBJ2-5; the D gene is possibly TRBD2 (5 bases). Trimming left V 1 base short and J 5 bases short, with 8 bases between. Germline lookup yields CDR1 LGHNA and CDR2 YNFKEQ. This CDR3 is built from 13 residues.

The CDR3 DNA reads as TGTGCCAGCAGTTTAATTCGGGGGAACACTGAAGCTTTCTTT. This codes for CASSLIRGNTEAFF. The genes are TRBV28 and TRBJ1-1; no reliable D call. Trimming pared 2 bases from V and 1 base from J, leaving 8 bases between. The CDR3 loop spans 14 amino acids. From germline, CDR1 is MDHEN and CDR2 SYDVKM.

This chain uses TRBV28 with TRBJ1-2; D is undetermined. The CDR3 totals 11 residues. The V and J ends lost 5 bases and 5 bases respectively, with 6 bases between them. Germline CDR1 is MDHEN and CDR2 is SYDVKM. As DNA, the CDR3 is TGTGCCAGCAGTGATCGGTATGGCTACACCTTC. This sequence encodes CASSDRYGYTF.

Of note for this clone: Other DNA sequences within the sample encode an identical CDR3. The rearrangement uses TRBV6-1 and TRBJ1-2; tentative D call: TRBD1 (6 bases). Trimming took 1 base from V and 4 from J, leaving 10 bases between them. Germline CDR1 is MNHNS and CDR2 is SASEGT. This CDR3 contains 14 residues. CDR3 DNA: TGTGCCAGCAGTGAAGGAGGGGGTCCCTATGGCTACACCTTC. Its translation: CASSEGGGPYGYTF.

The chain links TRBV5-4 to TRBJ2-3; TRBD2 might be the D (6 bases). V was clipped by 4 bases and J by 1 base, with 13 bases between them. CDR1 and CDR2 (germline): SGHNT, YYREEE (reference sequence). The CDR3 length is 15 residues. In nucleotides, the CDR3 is TGTGCCAGCAGCGTAGTGAAGCGGGGCACAGATACGCAGTATTTT. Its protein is CASSVVKRGTDTQYF.

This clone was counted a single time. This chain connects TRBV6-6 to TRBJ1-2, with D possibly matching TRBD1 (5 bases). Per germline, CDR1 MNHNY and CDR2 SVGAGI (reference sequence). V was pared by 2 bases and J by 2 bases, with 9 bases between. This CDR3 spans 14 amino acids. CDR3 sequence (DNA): TGTGCCAGCAGTTACGGGGGAGAGAACTATGGCTACACCTTC. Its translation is CASSYGGENYGYTF.

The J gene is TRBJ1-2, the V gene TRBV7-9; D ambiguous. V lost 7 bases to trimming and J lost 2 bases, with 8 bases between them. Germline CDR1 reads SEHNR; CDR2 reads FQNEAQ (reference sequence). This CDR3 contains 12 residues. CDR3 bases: TGTGCCAGCACCAAAGACAACTATGGCTACACCTTC. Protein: CASTKDNYGYTF. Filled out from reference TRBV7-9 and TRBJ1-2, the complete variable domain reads DTGVSQNPRHKITKRGQNVTFRCDPISEHNRLYWYRQTLGQGPEFLTYFQNEAQLEKSRLLSDRFSAERPKGSFSTLEIQRTEQGDSAMYLCASTKDNYGYTFGSGTRLTVV.

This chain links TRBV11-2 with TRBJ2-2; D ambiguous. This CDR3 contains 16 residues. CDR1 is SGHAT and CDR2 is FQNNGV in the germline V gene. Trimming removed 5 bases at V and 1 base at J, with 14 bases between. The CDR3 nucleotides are TGTGCCAGCAGCGATATATACCGAGGGAACACCGGGGAGCTGTTTTTT. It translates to CASSDIYRGNTGELFF.

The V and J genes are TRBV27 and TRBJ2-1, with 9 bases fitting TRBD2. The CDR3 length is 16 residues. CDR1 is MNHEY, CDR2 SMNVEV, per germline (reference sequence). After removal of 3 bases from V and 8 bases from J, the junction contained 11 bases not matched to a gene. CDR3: CASSFFGGRAYDEQFF. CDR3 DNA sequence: TGTGCCAGCAGTTTCTTCGGCGGGAGGGCCTATGATGAGCAGTTCTTC.

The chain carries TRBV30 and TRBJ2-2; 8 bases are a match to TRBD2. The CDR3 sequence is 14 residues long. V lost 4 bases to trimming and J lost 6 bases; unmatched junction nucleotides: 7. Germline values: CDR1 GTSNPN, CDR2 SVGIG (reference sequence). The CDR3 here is CAWTGGGWAGELFF. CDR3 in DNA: TGTGCCTGGACGGGAGGGGGGTGGGCCGGGGAGCTGTTTTTT.

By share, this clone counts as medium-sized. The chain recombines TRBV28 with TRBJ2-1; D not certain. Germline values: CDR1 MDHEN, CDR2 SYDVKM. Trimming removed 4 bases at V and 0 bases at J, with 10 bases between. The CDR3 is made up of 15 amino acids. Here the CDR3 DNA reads TGTGCCAGCAGTTCGTACATCAGCTCCTACAATGAGCAGTTCTTC. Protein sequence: CASSSYISSYNEQFF.

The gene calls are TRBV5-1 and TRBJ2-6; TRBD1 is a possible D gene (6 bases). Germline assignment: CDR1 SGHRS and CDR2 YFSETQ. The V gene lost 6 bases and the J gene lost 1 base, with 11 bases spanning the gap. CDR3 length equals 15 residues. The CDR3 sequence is CASTLGTSGANVLTF. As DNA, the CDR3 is TGCGCCAGCACCCTGGGGACATCTGGGGCCAACGTCCTGACTTTC.

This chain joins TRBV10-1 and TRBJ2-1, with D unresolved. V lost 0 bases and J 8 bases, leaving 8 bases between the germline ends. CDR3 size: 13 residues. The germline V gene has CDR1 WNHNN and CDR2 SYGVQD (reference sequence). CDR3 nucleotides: TGCGCCAGCAGTGAGTCAGGGAACGATGAGCAGTTCTTC. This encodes CASSESGNDEQFF.

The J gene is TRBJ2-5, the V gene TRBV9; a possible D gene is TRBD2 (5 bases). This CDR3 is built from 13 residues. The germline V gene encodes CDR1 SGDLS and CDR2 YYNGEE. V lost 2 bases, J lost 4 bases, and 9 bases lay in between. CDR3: CASSVAGSETQYF. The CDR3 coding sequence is TGTGCCAGCAGCGTCGCGGGTTCAGAGACCCAGTACTTC.

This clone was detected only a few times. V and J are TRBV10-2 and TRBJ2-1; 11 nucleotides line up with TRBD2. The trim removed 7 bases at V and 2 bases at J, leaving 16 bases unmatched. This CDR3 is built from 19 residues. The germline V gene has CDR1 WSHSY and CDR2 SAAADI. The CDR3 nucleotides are TGCGCCAGCAACCGGGCCGGGACTAGCGGTGTTGGGGCCTACAATGAGCAGTTCTTC. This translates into CASNRAGTSGVGAYNEQFF.